These 3 T cell receptor beta chains share one sample of origin, sequenced in a study of human T cells and chemical hapten exposure. As for time point: healthy volunteer bleed at 2 weeks. Unfractionated whole blood served as the source for total RNA extraction. TCRdb redid the calling of the RACE reads with MiXCR, one entry per CDR3 protein. The data hold over 45,000 distinct CDR3 sequences, with 3.5% to 4.5% observed a single time. Sequenced sample: whole blood. These receptors came from a female donor in good health. Some clones in this sample may be carry-over from other donors' samples.

This clonotype was picked up many times. The chain couples TRBV20-1 to TRBJ2-6; no clear D gene. V was pared by 1 base and J by 0 bases, with 4 bases between. This CDR3 spans 14 amino acids. Germline loops: CDR1 DFQATT, CDR2 SNEGSKA (reference sequence). The CDR3 region has the DNA TGCAGTGCTAGAGGCCTCTCTGGGGCCAACGTCCTGACTTTC. Its protein product is CSARGLSGANVLTF.

A word on this clonotype: A clone one base away is much larger, so this may be a read error. The final CDR3 position lacks the conserved phenylalanine or tryptophan, pointing to a likely read error. The chain has TRBV18 and TRBJ1-2; perhaps TRBD1 as D (5 bases). The CDR3 has 15 residues. Looked up from germline, CDR1 is KGHSH and CDR2 is LQKENI. The V end was cut by 2 bases, the J end by 1 base, with 11 bases between. The CDR3 nucleotides are TGTGCCAGCTCACCAAGGGGTCGGATTAACTATGGCTACACCTAC. It is translated as CASSPRGRINYGYTY.

Ten or more counts support this clonotype. V gene TRBV2 combines with J gene TRBJ1-1, with D tentatively TRBD1 (5 bases). Trimming removed 6 bases at V and 8 bases at J, with 22 bases between. This CDR3 comprises 15 residues. Germline assignment: CDR1 SNHLY and CDR2 FYNNEI. Here the CDR3 DNA reads TGTGCCAGCAGGGCTCGGTGGGGGACGATGACCGAAGCTTTCTTT. It is translated as CASRARWGTMTEAFF.